These 17 T cell receptor delta chains were sequenced from one sample in a study of delta chains in infants with herpesvirus infections. Reverse transcription of PBMC RNA used primers specific for the gamma and delta chains. TCRdb used CATT to re-call clones from the RT-PCR reads. The table includes more than 1,500 delta-chain clones, more than 25% detected once. Specimen: peripheral blood, collected at time point 1 of longitudinal follow-up. Receptors were obtained from a human donor who was a Ugandan infant, either HIV-exposed or HIV-unexposed (not recorded which).

Of note for this clone: It is likely a read error: a sequence one base away is far more abundant. V is TRDV2 and J is TRDJ3; 8 nucleotides match TRDD3. This CDR3 is built from 16 residues. Germline V gene lookup returns CDR1 GEAIGNYY and CDR2 EKD. The CDR3 DNA follows: TGTGCCTGTGACAGGGGATACTCCTGGGACATCCGACAGATGTTTTTC. Its translation is CACDRGYSWDIRQMFF.

The chain uses TRDV1 and TRDJ1, with TRDD3 identical over 8 bases. The CDR3 has 18 amino acids. Germline V gene lookup returns CDR1 TSWWSYY and CDR2 QGS. With V trimmed by 5 bases and J by 7 bases, 21 bases remained unmatched. The CDR3 DNA reads TGTGCTCTTGGGTCACGGGGGGTACTGGGGGCTAACTACGGTAAACTCATCTTT. Amino acid sequence: CALGSRGVLGANYGKLIF.

This clone qualifies as medium-sized (0.01 to 0.1%). The chain is built from TRDV2 and TRDJ3; 13 nucleotides match TRDD3. Trimming removed 3 bases from V and 2 bases from J; junction bases left unmatched: 3. CDR1 and CDR2 (germline): GEAIGNYY, EKD. The CDR3 has 18 amino acids. CDR3 protein: CACDLLGDTAWDTRQMFF. The CDR3 region has the DNA TGTGCCTGTGACCTACTGGGGGATACGGCCTGGGACACCCGACAGATGTTTTTC.

The genes are TRAV38-2/DV8 and TRDJ1; 7 bases map to TRDD3. CDR1 TSESDYY and CDR2 QEAYKQQN come from the germline V gene. The trim removed 2 bases at V and 2 bases at J, leaving 18 bases unmatched. This CDR3 spans 19 amino acids. The CDR3 reads CAYRRGWRGGLGKTDKLIF. The CDR3 region has the DNA TGTGCTTATAGGAGAGGATGGCGTGGGGGACTGGGGAAAACCGATAAACTCATCTTT.

This clone was seen a few times. The chain combines TRDV1 with TRDJ2; no clear D gene. V was pared by 5 bases and J by 13 bases, with 38 bases between. The CDR3 extends over 20 amino acids. Per germline, CDR1 TSWWSYY and CDR2 QGS. The CDR3 reads CALGTPQDSPHRVRKGRLFF. The CDR3 DNA reads TGTGCTCTTGGGACGCCCCAGGATTCCCCTCATAGAGTTAGGAAAGGCAGACTCTTCTTT.

This rearrangement joins TRDV1 to TRDJ1; 11 bases line up with TRDD3. Germline V gene data show CDR1 as TSWWSYY and CDR2 as QGS. The junction had 16 bases not matched to a gene; V was cut back by 4 bases and J by 3 bases. The CDR3 has 19 residues. The CDR3 sequence is CALGVPSSVLGDRADKLIF. CDR3 nucleotide sequence: TGTGCTCTTGGGGTCCCTTCCTCAGTACTGGGGGATAGGGCCGATAAACTCATCTTT.

This clone showed up just a few times. CDR3 amino acids: CALGESGGFPTDKLIF. The CDR3 region has the DNA TGTGCTCTTGGGGAAAGTGGGGGATTCCCCACCGATAAACTCATCTTT. The chain has TRDV1 and TRDJ1; TRDD3 aligns across 8 bases. The V segment lost 2 bases and the J segment 1 base; nucleotides outside the gene matches: 6. CDR1 is TSWWSYY and CDR2 is QGS in the germline V gene. The CDR3 is 16 residues long.

This clone was detected a few times. The genes are TRDV2 and TRDJ3; TRDD3 might be the D (6 bases). The germline V gene has CDR1 GEAIGNYY and CDR2 EKD. The CDR3 has 19 residues. V lost 0 bases and J lost 0, with 14 bases in between. The CDR3 spells CACDTWGPRDSWDTRQMFF. CDR3 sequence (DNA): TGTGCCTGTGACACCTGGGGGCCGCGGGACTCCTGGGACACCCGACAGATGTTTTTC.

By share, this clone ranks as medium-sized. The chain is built from TRDV1 and TRDJ1; 10 bases are a match to TRDD3. The junction had 19 bases not matched to a gene; V was cut back by 0 bases and J by 9 bases. The CDR3 is made up of 19 amino acids. Per the germline V gene, CDR1 is TSWWSYY and CDR2 is QGS. The CDR3 sequence is CALGELKYPTIWGIVELIF. The DNA of the CDR3 is TGTGCTCTTGGGGAACTAAAATACCCTACGATCTGGGGGATAGTCGAACTCATCTTT.

The V and J genes are TRDV2 and TRDJ1; 13 bases map to TRDD3. The V gene end was trimmed by 3 bases and the J gene end by 0 bases; junction bases not matched to a gene: 18. The CDR3 has 21 amino acids. Germline V gene data show CDR1 as GEAIGNYY and CDR2 as EKD. The CDR3 region is CACDHRYWGIRDSPYTDKLIF. The CDR3 DNA sequence: TGTGCCTGTGACCACCGGTACTGGGGGATACGCGATTCCCCGTACACCGATAAACTCATCTTT.

By sample fraction, this clone is medium-sized (0.01 to 0.1%). The rearrangement links TRDV3 to TRDJ1; 11 bases map to TRDD3. This CDR3 region has 22 residues. In germline, CDR1 is TVYSNPD, CDR2 GDNSRS (reference sequence). V was clipped by 2 bases and J by 5 bases; unmatched bases: 31. Here the CDR3 reads CAFFRERSHFYWGIEGIDKLIF. The CDR3 nucleotides are TGTGCCTTTTTCCGTGAGCGCTCGCACTTTTACTGGGGGATAGAAGGTATAGATAAACTCATCTTT. The entire variable domain, with the rest obtained from reference TRDV3 and TRDJ1, is as follows: CDKVTQSSPDQTVASGSEVVLLCTYDTVYSNPDLFWYRIRPDYSFQFVFYGDNSRSEGADFTQGRFSVKHILTQKAFHLVISPVRTEDSATYYCAFFRERSHFYWGIEGIDKLIFGKGTRVTVEP.

The CDR3 here is CACDPLTLGDSASDKLIF. The CDR3 nucleotides are TGTGCCTGTGACCCCCTCACTCTGGGGGATTCGGCAAGCGATAAACTCATCTTT. The gene calls are TRDV2 and TRDJ1, with 9 nucleotides matching TRDD3. CDR3 length: 18 amino acids. V dropped 3 bases and J dropped 4; count of bases not matched to a gene: 17. Germline CDR1 reads GEAIGNYY; CDR2 reads EKD.

This clone occurred a few times. V is TRDV2 and J is TRDJ2; 9 bases line up with TRDD3. There are 18 residues in the CDR3. Germline V gene data show CDR1 as GEAIGNYY and CDR2 as EKD. The V gene end was trimmed by 3 bases and the J gene end by 6 bases; junction bases not matched to a gene: 16. The CDR3 bases are TGTGCCTGTGACCACCCAGTACTGGGGGACCCTGATTCAGCACAACTCTTCTTT. Protein product: CACDHPVLGDPDSAQLFF.

Note on this clone: A read error is likely here: a far larger clone is one base away. The chain couples TRAV23/DV6 to TRDJ2; D gene ambiguous. The CDR3 sequence is 14 residues long. CDR1 is NTAFDY and CDR2 is IRPDVSE in the germline V gene (reference sequence). The CDR3 DNA is TGTGCTGTGAGGCCTCACTGCCAGACAGTACAACTCTTCTTT. Translation: CAVRPHCQTVQLFF.

J is TRDJ1 and V is TRDV1; 12 nucleotides line up with TRDD3. J lost 0 bases, V lost 10 bases, and 39 bases had no gene match. Per the germline V gene, CDR1 is TSWWSYY and CDR2 is QGS. This CDR3 contains 26 residues. The CDR3 region has the DNA TGTGCTCAGGCGCCTGCCGACTGGGTCCCAGTACTGGGGGATACTGTTGGCGCCACTTACACCGATAAACTCATCTTT. This codes for CAQAPADWVPVLGDTVGATYTDKLIF.

The V call is TRDV2, the J call TRDJ3; 7 positions agree with TRDD3. Germline V gene data show CDR1 as GEAIGNYY and CDR2 as EKD. With 1 base clipped from V and 0 bases from J, the junction kept 8 bases outside the gene matches. This CDR3 spans 19 amino acids. The CDR3 sequence is CACDTREWGSSWDTRQMFF. As DNA, the CDR3 is TGTGCCTGTGACACGAGAGAATGGGGGAGCTCCTGGGACACCCGACAGATGTTTTTC.

The V gene is TRDV1, the J gene TRDJ1; 13 bases are shared with TRDD3. The length of the CDR3 is 23 residues. CDR1 and CDR2 from the germline V gene are TSWWSYY and QGS. Germline trimming cut 3 bases from V and 0 bases from J; bases unmatched to any gene: 22. As DNA, the CDR3 is TGTGCTCTTGGGGATCCCATTTCCTACGGTTTTACTGGGGGATACGTAAACACCGATAAACTCATCTTT. This translates into CALGDPISYGFTGGYVNTDKLIF.